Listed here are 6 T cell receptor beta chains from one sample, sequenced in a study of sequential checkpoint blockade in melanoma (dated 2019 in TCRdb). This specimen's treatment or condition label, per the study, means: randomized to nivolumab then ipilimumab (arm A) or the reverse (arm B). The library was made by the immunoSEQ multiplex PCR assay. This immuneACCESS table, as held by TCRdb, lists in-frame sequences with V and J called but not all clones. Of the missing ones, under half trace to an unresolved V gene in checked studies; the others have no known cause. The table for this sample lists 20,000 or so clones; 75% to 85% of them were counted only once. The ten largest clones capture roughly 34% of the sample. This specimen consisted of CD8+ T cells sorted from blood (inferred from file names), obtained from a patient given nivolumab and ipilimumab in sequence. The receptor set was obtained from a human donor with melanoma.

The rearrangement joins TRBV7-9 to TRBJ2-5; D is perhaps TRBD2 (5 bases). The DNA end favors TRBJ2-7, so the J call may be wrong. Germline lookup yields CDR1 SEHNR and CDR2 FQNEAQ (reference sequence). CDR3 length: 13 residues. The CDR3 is CASSFSGTYEQYF. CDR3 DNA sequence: TGTGCCAGCAGCTTCAGCGGTACCTACGAGCAGTACTTC.

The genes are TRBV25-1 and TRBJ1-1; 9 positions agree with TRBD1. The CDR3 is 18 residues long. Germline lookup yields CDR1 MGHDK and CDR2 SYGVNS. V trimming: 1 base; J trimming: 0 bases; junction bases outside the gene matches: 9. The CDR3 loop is CASSEWDRDKTLNTEAFF. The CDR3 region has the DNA TGTGCCAGCAGTGAATGGGACAGGGATAAGACTCTGAACACTGAAGCTTTCTTT.

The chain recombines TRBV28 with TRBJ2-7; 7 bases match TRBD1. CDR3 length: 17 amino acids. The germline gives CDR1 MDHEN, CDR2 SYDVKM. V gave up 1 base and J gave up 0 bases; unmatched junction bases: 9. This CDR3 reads CASSLSIDRAPSYEQYF. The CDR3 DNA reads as TGTGCCAGCAGTTTATCCATAGACAGGGCTCCCTCCTACGAGCAGTACTTC.

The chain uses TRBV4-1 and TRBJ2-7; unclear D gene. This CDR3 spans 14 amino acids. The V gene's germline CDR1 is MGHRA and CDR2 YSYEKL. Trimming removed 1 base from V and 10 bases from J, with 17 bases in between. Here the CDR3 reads CASSQATETYAQYF. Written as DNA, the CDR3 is TGCGCCAGCAGCCAAGCCACAGAGACCTACGCCCAGTACTTC.

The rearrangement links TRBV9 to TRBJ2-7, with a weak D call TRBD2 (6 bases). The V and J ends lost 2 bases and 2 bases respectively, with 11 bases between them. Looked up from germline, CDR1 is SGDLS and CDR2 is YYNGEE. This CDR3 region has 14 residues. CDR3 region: CASSVRDGAYEQYF. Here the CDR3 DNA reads TGTGCCAGCAGCGTGCGGGACGGAGCCTACGAGCAGTACTTC.

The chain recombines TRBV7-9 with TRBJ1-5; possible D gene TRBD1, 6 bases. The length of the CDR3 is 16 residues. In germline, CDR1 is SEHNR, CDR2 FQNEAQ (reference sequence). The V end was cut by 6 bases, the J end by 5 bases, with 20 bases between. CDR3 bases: TGTGCCAGCAGTCCCCAGGGGTTTTGGGAAGATCAGCCCCAGCATTTT. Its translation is CASSPQGFWEDQPQHF.